This T cell receptor (beta chain) stems from a study of cytomegalovirus exposure and HLA in healthy donors. Turning to this clone: Its antigen is not known.

The germline CDR1 and CDR2 sequences are SGHAT and FQNNGV. J gave up 4 bases and V 5 bases, and 8 bases lay outside the gene matches. CDR3 length equals 15 residues. PCR primers comprised 60 Vbeta and 13 Jbeta primers. Data came from immunoSEQ multiplex PCR; TCRdb stores just in-frame clones and leaves some out. The table records approximately 91,000 clones, more than 65% of them present only once. Whole-study findings and limits: Later genetic work tied a missense DCLRE1C variant to beta-chain V and J trimming. Both high specificity and high sensitivity reportedly marked the classifier's diagnosis of cytomegalovirus status. In a later analysis, specific HLA alleles were associated with 15,000 to 20,000 TCR beta sequences at a 0.05 false discovery rate.

Material: PBMCs. The rearrangement uses TRBV11-2 and TRBJ2-1, with 7 bases fitting TRBD1. This receptor was obtained from a human donor in good health. The CDR3 protein is CASSVLRQGYNEQFF. In DNA, the CDR3 is TGTGCCAGCAGCGTTTTGAGACAGGGTTACAATGAGCAGTTCTTC.